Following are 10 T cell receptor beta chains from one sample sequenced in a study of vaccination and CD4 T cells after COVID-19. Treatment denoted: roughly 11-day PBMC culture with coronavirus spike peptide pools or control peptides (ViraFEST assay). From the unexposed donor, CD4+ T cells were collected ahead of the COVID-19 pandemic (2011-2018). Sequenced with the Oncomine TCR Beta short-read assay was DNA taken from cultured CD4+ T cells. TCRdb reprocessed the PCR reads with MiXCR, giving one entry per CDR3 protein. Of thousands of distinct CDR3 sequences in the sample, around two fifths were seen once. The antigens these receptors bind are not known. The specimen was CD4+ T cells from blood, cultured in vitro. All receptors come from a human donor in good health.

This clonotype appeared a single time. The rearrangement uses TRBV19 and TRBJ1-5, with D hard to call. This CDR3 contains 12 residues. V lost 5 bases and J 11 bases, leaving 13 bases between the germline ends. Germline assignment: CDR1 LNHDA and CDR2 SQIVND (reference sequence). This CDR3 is CASSEGGMTQHF. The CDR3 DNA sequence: TGTGCCAGTAGTGAGGGCGGGATGACCCAGCATTTT.

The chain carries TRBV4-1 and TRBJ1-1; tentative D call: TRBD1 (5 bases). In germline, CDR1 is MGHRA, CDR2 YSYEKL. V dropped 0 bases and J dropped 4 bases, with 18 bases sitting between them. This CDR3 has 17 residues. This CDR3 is CASSQDKWAGVGTEAFF. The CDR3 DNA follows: TGCGCCAGCAGCCAAGATAAGTGGGCGGGGGTCGGCACTGAAGCTTTCTTT.

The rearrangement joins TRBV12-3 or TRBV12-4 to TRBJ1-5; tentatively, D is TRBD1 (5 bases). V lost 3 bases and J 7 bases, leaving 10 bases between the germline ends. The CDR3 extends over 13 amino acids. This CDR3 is CASSFGGDQPQHF. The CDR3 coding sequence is TGTGCCAGCAGTTTCGGAGGGGACCAGCCCCAGCATTTT.

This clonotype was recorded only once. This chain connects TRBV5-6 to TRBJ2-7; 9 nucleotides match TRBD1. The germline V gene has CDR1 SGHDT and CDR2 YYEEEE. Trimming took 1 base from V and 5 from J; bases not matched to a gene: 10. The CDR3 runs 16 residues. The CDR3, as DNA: TGTGCCAGCAGCTTGTGGGTCCTACAGGGGGCCAACGAGCAGTACTTC. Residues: CASSLWVLQGANEQYF.

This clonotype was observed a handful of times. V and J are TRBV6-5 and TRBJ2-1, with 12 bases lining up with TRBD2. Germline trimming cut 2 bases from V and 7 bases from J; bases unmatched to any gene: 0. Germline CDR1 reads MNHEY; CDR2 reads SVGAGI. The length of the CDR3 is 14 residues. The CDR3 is CASSYGTSGNEQFF. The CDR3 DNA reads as TGTGCCAGCAGTTACGGGACTAGCGGGAATGAGCAGTTCTTC.

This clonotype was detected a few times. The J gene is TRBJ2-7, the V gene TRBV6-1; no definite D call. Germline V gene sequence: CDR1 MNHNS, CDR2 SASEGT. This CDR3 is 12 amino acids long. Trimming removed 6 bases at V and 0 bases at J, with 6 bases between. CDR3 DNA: TGTGCCAGCAGGGATGCCTCCTACGAGCAGTACTTC. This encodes CASRDASYEQYF.

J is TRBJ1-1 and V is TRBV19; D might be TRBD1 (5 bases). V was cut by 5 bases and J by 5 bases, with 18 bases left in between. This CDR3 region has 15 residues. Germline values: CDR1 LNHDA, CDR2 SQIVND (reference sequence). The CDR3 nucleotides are TGTGCCAGTAGTTGGGGGTCTGGAGTTGGGACTGAAGCTTTCTTT. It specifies CASSWGSGVGTEAFF.

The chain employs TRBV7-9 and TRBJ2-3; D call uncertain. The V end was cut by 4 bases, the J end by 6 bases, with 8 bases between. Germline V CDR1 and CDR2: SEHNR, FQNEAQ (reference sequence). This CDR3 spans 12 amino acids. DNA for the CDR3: TGTGCCAGCAGCTCAACTACGGATACGCAGTATTTT. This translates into CASSSTTDTQYF. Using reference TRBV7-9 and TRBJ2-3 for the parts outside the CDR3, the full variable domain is DTGVSQNPRHKITKRGQNVTFRCDPISEHNRLYWYRQTLGQGPEFLTYFQNEAQLEKSRLLSDRFSAERPKGSFSTLEIQRTEQGDSAMYLCASSSTTDTQYFGPGTRLTVL.

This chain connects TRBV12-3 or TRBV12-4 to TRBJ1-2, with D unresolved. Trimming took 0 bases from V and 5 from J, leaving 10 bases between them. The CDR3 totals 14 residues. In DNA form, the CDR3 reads TGTGCCAGCAGTTTAGCAGAGGGAGGGTATGGCTACACCTTC. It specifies CASSLAEGGYGYTF.

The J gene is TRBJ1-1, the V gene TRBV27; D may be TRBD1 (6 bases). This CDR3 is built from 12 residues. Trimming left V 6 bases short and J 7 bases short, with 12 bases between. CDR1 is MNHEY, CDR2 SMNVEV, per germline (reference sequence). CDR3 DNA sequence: TGTGCCAGCAGGGGGGGCAGGGGTGAAGCTTTCTTT. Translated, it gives CASRGGRGEAFF.